This T cell receptor beta chain was sequenced in a study of T cells in Graves' hyperthyroidism and ophthalmopathy. Researchers amplified the TCR beta CDR3 regions from RNA transcripts. A first-round RT-PCR of the TCR CDR3 used the HTBI primer set. MiXCR, applied by TCRdb to the multiplex PCR reads, yields one record per CDR3 protein. The sample carries under 300,000 distinct CDR3 sequences, 13% to 15% recorded once. This clonotype was seen ten or more times. The target antigen is unknown. Reasons for excluding patients were uncontrolled infection, other autoimmune disease, pregnancy or lactation. The blood sample predates any ophthalmopathy symptoms, coming from first hyperthyroidism diagnosis. Study-level findings and limits: Blood also carried most thyroid clonotypes expanded above 0.001. Ophthalmopathy was model-predicted a median about 7.1 months pre-onset.

CDR3 length: 16 residues. Trimming pared 10 bases from V and 6 bases from J, leaving 28 bases between. Germline CDR1 ENHRY, CDR2 SYGVKD. The sequencing sample was made of blood. This clonotype was obtained from a woman in her 40s with Graves' hyperthyroidism that later progressed to Graves' ophthalmopathy. This sequence joins TRBV10-3 and TRBJ2-7; D is possibly TRBD2 (6 bases). The CDR3 DNA reads as TGTGCCACTGGAATTGTTAGCGGAACTTCGGTCCGCGAGCAGTACTTC. This sequence encodes CATGIVSGTSVREQYF.